This TCR beta chain was documented in a study of human T cells and chemical hapten exposure. Study information: The variation in per-sample TCR yields arose mainly from small differences in pooled library volumes.

Note on this clonotype: Its antigen is undetermined.

The time point here: patch test 2, 6 weeks after DPC sensitization. Treatment: therapeutic diphenylcyclopropenone sensitization with weekly scalp DPC. The study extracted total RNA from unfractionated whole blood. The germline V gene encodes CDR1 SGHNT and CDR2 YYREEE (reference sequence). V was cut by 4 bases and J by 4 bases, with 12 bases left in between. The CDR3 extends over 13 amino acids. Study-wide results and caveats: The study found that DPC sensitization did not change TCRs above 1 in 1000 frequency.

Unique molecular identifiers were affixed to discrete cDNA molecules within the library. From the RACE reads, TCRdb called clonotypes with MiXCR, one entry per CDR3 protein. The table shows 360,000 or so distinct CDR3 sequences, with about 6% occurring only once. Material: whole blood, obtained in connection with sensitization to the hapten diphenylcyclopropenone (DPC). This sequence joins TRBV5-4 and TRBJ2-7; no clear D gene. The receptor was derived from a woman aged 18 to 35 with alopecia areata. Some clones in this sample may be carry-over from other donors' samples. The chain's CDR3 is CASSLGIVYEQYF. CDR3 coding DNA: TGTGCCAGCAGCCTGGGGATTGTATACGAGCAGTACTTC.